The sequence of this T cell receptor beta chain was determined in a study of chemoradiotherapy in HPV16-positive cancers. The overall study: Candidate HPV-specific T-cell clones and common TCR motifs came from functional assays in a couple of HPV16-positive patients. General study findings and limits: Non-HPV-specific T cells did not expand in tumors during treatment, whereas candidate HPV-specific clones and E7-related motifs did.

Over chemoradiotherapy, repertoires were sampled more than once. This clone appeared a single time. Its specificity is not known. The data were produced by immunoSEQ multiplex PCR, yet TCRdb's version contains in-frame clones alone and is incomplete. The data show roughly 3,500 clones, about four fifths seen once. Collection of the sample occurred from a patient who underwent chemoradiotherapy. The receptor was derived from a human donor with HPV-associated anogenital cancer.

The CDR3 DNA follows: TGTGCCAGCTCACCAGCCGGGACAGCTCATTCACCCCTCCACTTT. Translated, it gives CASSPAGTAHSPLHF. This rearrangement joins TRBV18 to TRBJ1-6; 7 nucleotides agree with TRBD1. CDR3 length: 15 residues. CDR1 and CDR2 from the germline V gene are KGHSH and LQKENI. Germline trimming cut 2 bases from V and 8 bases from J; bases unmatched to any gene: 6.